These T cell receptor beta chains were read from a single sample in a study of response to subunit inactivated influenza vaccine. TCRdb used MiXCR to reprocess the RT-PCR reads, holding one entry per CDR3 protein. This sample has 750,000 to 850,000 distinct CDR3 sequences; about a fifth occur once, and the top ten carry roughly 10%. The specimen comprised PBMCs from blood, sampled more than 4 days after vaccination. These TCRs come from a man between 50 and 59 years old who received an inactivated influenza vaccine. The CDR3 runs from the conserved cysteine through the conserved F or W. A D gene is named only where the DNA matches it firmly. Not all rows give a size; the values are once, few, many and, for expanded clones, a class.

>NA|TRBV3-1|TRBJ1-1|few
TGTGCCAGCAGCGGTGGGACTCCAGCTTTCTTT
CASSGGTPAFF
>NA|TRBV5-1|TRBJ1-1|few
TGCGCCAGCAGCGTGGACGGGGACACTGAAGCTTTCTTT
CASSVDGDTEAFF
>NA|TRBV11-2|TRBJ2-7|few
TGTGCCAGCAGCTTGGGGACCCTGGACTACGAGCAGTACTTC
CASSLGTLDYEQYF
>TRBD2|TRBV20-1|TRBJ2-1|few
TGCAGTGCTAGATTCACCTGGGCGGGAGCAGTGAATGAGCAGTTCTTC
CSARFTWAGAVNEQFF
>NA|TRBV7-9|TRBJ2-6|few
TGTGCCAGCAGCGAATATCCAGGGCTCGGGGCCAACGTCCTGACTTTC
CASSEYPGLGANVLTF
>NA|TRBV20-1|TRBJ1-1|NA
TGCAGTGCTGCGGGACCCTTGAACACTGAAGCTTTCTTT
CSAAGPLNTEAFF
>NA|TRBV7-2|TRBJ2-3|few
TGTGCCAGCAGCTTAGGTTTCCAGCTGTGGTCAGATACGCAGTATTTT
CASSLGFQLWSDTQYF
>NA|TRBV20-1|TRBJ2-1|few
TGCAGTGCTAGGACCCTTAACAATGAGCAGTTCTTC
CSARTLNNEQFF
>TRBD2|TRBV23-1|TRBJ2-1|once
TGCGCCAGCAGTCAATCTTGTCCGGGGGGAGATGGTGAGCAGTTCTTC
CASSQSCPGGDGEQFF
>NA|TRBV11-2|TRBJ2-3|NA
TGTGCCAGCAGCTTAGATGCTAGCGTGGATACGCAGTATTTT
CASSLDASVDTQYF
>NA|TRBV5-5|TRBJ2-3|NA
TGTGCCAGCAGCTTGACTACCACCACAGATACGCAGTATTTT
CASSLTTTTDTQYF
>NA|TRBV6-1|TRBJ1-5|few
TGTGCCAGCAGTGAAACGGCCGTTATTAGCAATCAGCCCCAGCATTTT
CASSETAVISNQPQHF
>NA|TRBV20-1|TRBJ1-2|NA
TGCAGTGCTAGAGATGTGAGGGGTTACGGCGGCTACACCTTC
CSARDVRGYGGYTF
>NA|TRBV7-2|TRBJ1-5|NA
TGTGCCAGCAGCTCCCACAGGGATCAGCCCCAGCATTTT
CASSSHRDQPQHF
>NA|TRBV20-1|TRBJ1-3|few
TGCAGTGCTAGGGGCCTTAGCTCTGGAAACACCATATATTTT
CSARGLSSGNTIYF
>NA|TRBV28|TRBJ2-7|few
TGTGCCAGCAGTTCCACATGGGAGCAGTACTTC
CASSSTWEQYF
>NA|TRBV20-1|TRBJ2-6|few
TGCAGTGCTCCTTCTCACGGAACCTCTGGGGCCAACGTCCTGACTTTC
CSAPSHGTSGANVLTF